This T cell receptor beta chain comes out of a study of cytomegalovirus exposure and HLA in healthy donors. Primers for the PCR totalled 60 Vbeta and 13 Jbeta. The table came from immunoSEQ multiplex PCR; TCRdb's copy has only in-frame clones and leaves some out. Seen in this sample are under 200,000 clones; the ten most common clones hold 0.7% to 0.8%. The V and J ends lost 2 bases and 3 bases respectively, with 10 bases between them. The CDR3 length is 13 residues. Germline V gives CDR1 GTSNPN, CDR2 SVGIG (reference sequence). The sequenced material came from PBMCs. This receptor was obtained from a woman aged 18-35 years in good health and CMV-seropositive. The chain uses TRBV30 and TRBJ1-1; D perhaps matches TRBD1 (6 bases). The CDR3 spells CAWSPGQYTEAFF. CDR3 bases: TGTGCCTGGAGTCCCGGACAGTACACTGAAGCTTTCTTT.